This TCR beta chain was observed in a study of immune evolution from preneoplasia to lung adenocarcinoma. Study-wide results and caveats: Top clone share appeared to fall from AAH through AIS, MIA, adenocarcinoma.

CDR1 and CDR2 from the germline V gene are SGHRS and YFSETQ. The ends lost 3 bases at V and 6 bases at J; junction bases unmatched: 12. This CDR3 region has 15 residues. Points on this clone: The antigen is undetermined.

Assay used: immunoSEQ multiplex PCR; TCRdb lists only in-frame clones, some missing. The sample carries over 30,000 clones, about 74% recorded once. Each case's diagnosis was confirmed by two pathologists on H&E. The chain recombines TRBV5-1 with TRBJ2-7, with 7 positions matching TRBD2. The sequenced material came from FFPE invasive lung adenocarcinoma tissue. The receptor comes from a person between 60 and 69 years old with lung adenocarcinoma. The chain's CDR3 is CASSYGLVVAGEQYF. Written as DNA, the CDR3 is TGCGCCAGCAGCTACGGACTAGTAGTGGCGGGCGAGCAGTACTTC.